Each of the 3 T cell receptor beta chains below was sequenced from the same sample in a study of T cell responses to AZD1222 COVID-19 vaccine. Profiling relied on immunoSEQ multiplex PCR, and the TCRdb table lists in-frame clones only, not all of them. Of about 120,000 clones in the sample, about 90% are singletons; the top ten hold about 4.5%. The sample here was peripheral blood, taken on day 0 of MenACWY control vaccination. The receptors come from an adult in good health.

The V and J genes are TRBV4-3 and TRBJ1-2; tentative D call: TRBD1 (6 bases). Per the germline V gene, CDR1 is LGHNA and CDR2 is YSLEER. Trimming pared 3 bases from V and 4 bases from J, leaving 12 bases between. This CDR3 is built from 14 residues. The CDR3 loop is CASSQGASAYGYTF. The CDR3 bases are TGCGCCAGCAGCCAGGGGGCGTCGGCCTATGGCTACACCTTC.

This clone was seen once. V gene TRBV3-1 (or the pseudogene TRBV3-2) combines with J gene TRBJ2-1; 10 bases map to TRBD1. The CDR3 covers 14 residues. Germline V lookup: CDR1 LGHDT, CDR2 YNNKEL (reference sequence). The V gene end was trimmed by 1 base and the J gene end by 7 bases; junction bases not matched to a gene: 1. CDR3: CASSQGTGGNEQFF. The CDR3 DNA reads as TGTGCCAGCAGCCAAGGGACAGGGGGTAATGAGCAGTTCTTC.

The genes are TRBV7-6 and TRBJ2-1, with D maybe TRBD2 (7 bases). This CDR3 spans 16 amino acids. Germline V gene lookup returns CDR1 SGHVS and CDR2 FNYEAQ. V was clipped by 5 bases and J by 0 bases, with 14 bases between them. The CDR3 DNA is TGTGCCAGCAGCGATCGGGGGGCTAGCTCCTACAATGAGCAGTTCTTC. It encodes CASSDRGASSYNEQFF.